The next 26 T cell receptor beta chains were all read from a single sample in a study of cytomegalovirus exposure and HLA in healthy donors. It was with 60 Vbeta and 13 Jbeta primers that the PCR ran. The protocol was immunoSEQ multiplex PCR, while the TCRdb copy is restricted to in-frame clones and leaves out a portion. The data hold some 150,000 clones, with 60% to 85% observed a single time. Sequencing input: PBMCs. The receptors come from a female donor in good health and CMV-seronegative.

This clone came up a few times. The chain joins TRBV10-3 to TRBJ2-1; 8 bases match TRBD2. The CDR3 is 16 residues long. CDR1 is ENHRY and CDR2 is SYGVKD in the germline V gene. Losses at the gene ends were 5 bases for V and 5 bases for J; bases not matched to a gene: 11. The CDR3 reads CAISPTSGPPNNEQFF. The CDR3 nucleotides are TGTGCCATCAGTCCAACTAGCGGTCCTCCTAACAATGAGCAGTTCTTC.

The chain's CDR3 is CARRDRNTGELFF. In DNA form, the CDR3 reads TGTGCCAGAAGGGACAGAAACACCGGGGAGCTGTTTTTT. This chain connects TRBV5-3 to TRBJ2-2, with D possibly TRBD1 on 6 matching bases. TRBV5-3 is sorted into the ORF group, with uncertain function. This CDR3 is 13 amino acids long. Deletions cut 5 bases from V and 2 bases from J, with 7 bases between.

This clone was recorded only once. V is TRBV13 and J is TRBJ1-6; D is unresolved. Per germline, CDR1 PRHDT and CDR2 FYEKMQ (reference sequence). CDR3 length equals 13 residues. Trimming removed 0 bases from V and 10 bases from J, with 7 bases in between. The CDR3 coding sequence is TGTGCCAGCAGCTTAGGACAGCAATCACCCCTCCACTTT. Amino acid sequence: CASSLGQQSPLHF.

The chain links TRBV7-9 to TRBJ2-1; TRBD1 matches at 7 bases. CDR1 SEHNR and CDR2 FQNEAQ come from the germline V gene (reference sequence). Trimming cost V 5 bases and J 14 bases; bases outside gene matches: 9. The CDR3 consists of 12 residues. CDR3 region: CASSAGTAVEFF. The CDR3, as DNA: TGTGCCAGCAGCGCCGGGACAGCCGTGGAGTTCTTC.

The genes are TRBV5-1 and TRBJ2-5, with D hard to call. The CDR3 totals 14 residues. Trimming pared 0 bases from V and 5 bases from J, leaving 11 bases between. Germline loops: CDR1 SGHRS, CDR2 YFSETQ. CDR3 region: CASSLGQASETQYF. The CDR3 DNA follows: TGCGCCAGCAGCTTGGGGCAGGCGTCGGAGACCCAGTACTTC.

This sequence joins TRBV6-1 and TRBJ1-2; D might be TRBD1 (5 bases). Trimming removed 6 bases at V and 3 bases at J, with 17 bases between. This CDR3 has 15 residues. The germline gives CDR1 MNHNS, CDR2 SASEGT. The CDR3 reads CASRNRMDGDYGYTF. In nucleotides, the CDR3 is TGTGCCAGCAGGAACAGGATGGACGGCGACTATGGCTACACCTTC.

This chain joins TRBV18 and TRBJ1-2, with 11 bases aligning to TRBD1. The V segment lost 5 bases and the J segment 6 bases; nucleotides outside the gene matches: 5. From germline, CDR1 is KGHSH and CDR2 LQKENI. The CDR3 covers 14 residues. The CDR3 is CASSSGQGADGYTF. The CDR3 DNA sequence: TGTGCCAGCTCATCTGGACAGGGGGCAGATGGCTACACCTTC.

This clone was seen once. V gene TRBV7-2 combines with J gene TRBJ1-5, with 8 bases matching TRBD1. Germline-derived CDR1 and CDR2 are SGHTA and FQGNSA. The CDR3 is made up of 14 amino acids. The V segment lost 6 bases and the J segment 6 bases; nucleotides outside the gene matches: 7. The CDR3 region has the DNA TGTGCCAGCAGTCAGACAGGGGTTGGTCAGCCCCAGCATTTT. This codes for CASSQTGVGQPQHF. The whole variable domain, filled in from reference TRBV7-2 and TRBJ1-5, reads GAGVSQSPSNKVTEKGKDVELRCDPISGHTALYWYRQSLGQGLEFLIYFQGNSAPDKSGLPSDRFSAERTGGSVSTLTIQRTQQEDSAVYLCASSQTGVGQPQHFGDGTRLSIL.

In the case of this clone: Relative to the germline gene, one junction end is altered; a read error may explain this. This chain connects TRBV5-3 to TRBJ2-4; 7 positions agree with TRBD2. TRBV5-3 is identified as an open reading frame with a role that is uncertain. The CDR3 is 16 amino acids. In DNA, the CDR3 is TGTGCCAGAAGCTTGGGGGAGGGCTGGGCCAAAAACAGTCAGTACTTC. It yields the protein CARSLGEGWAKNSQYF.

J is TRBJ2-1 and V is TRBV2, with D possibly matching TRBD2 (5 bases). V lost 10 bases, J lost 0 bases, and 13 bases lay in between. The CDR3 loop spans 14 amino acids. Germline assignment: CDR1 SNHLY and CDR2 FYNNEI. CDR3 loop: CAIRVGSSYNEQFF. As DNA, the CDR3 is TGTGCCATAAGAGTGGGGAGCTCCTACAATGAGCAGTTCTTC.

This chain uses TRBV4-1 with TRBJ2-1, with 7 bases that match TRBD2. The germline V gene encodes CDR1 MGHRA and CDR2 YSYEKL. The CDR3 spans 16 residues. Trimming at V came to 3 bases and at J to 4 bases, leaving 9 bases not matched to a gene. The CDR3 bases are TGCGCCAGCAGCCACCAAACCACGGGGGGATACAATGAGCAGTTCTTC. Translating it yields CASSHQTTGGYNEQFF.

DNA of the CDR3: TGTGCCAGCAGCCAAGGACTAGCGGAAAGGAATGAGCAGTTCTTC. It translates to CASSQGLAERNEQFF. The genes are TRBV4-2 and TRBJ2-1; the match to TRBD2 covers 9 bases. Trimming removed 1 base from V and 7 bases from J; junction bases left unmatched: 5. There are 15 residues in the CDR3. Germline V gene data show CDR1 as LGHNA and CDR2 as YNFKEQ.

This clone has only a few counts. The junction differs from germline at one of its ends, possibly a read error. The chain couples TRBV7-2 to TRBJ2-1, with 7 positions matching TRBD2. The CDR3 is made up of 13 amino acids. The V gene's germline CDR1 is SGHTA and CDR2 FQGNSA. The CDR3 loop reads CASSLERAGVGIF. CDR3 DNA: TGTGCCAGCAGCTTAGAGCGGGCGGGAGTCGGGATCTTC. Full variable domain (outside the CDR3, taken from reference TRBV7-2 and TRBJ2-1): GAGVSQSPSNKVTEKGKDVELRCDPISGHTALYWYRQSLGQGLEFLIYFQGNSAPDKSGLPSDRFSAERTGGSVSTLTIQRTQQEDSAVYLCASSLERAGVGIFGPGTRLTVL.

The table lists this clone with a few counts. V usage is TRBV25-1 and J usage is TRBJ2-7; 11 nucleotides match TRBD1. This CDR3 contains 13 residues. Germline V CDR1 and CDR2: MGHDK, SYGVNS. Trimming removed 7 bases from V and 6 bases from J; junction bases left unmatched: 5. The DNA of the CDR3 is TGTGCCAGCACCATAGGGACAGGGGGCGAGCAGTACTTC. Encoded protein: CASTIGTGGEQYF.

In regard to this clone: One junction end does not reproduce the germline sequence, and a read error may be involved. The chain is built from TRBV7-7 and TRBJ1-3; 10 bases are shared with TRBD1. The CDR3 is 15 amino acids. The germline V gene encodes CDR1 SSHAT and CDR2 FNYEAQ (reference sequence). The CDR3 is CASSLGTGAGNTIYF. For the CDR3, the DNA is TGTGCTAGCAGCCTTGGGACAGGGGCTGGAAACACCATATATTTT.

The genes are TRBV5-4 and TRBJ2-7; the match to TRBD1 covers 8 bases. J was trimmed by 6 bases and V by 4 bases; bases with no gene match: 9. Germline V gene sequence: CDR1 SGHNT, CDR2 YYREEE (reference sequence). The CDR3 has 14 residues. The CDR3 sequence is CASSRGQGRGEQYF. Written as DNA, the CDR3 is TGTGCCAGCAGCCGAGGACAGGGAAGGGGCGAGCAGTACTTC.

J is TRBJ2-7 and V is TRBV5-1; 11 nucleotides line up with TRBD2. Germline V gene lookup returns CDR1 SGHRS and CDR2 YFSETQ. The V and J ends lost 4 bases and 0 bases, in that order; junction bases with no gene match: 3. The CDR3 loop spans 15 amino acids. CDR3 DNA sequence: TGCGCCAGCAGCCAGACTAGCGGGGACTCCTACGAGCAGTACTTC. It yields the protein CASSQTSGDSYEQYF.

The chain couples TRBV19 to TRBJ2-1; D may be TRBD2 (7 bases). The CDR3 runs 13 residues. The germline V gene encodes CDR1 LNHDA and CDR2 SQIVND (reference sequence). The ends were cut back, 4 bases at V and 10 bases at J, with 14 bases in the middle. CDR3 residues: CASSREGGWEQFF. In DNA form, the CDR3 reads TGTGCCAGTAGTAGGGAGGGGGGTTGGGAGCAGTTCTTC.

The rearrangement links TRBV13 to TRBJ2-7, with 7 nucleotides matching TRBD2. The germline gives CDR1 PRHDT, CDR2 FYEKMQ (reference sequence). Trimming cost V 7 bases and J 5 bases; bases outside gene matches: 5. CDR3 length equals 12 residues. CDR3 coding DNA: TGTGCCAGCACGCGGGGGACCGACGAGCAGTACTTC. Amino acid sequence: CASTRGTDEQYF.

CDR3: CASSSRTGTGNEQYF. The CDR3 DNA sequence: TGTGCCAGCAGCTCCCGAACCGGGACAGGGAACGAGCAGTACTTC. This chain uses TRBV7-6 with TRBJ2-7; TRBD1 agrees at 9 bases. CDR1 SGHVS and CDR2 FNYEAQ come from the germline V gene. J lost 5 bases, V lost 4 bases, and 9 bases had no gene match. The length of the CDR3 is 15 residues.

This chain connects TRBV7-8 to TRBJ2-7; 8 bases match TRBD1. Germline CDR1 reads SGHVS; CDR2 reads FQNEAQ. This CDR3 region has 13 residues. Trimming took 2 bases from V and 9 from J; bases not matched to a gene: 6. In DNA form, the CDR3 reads TGTGCCAGCAGCTTACCCGAGACAGGGGTGCAGTACTTC. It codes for CASSLPETGVQYF.

The CDR3 DNA follows: TGTGCCAGCAGCTTAAAACCTGGGCTAGCGGAGAACTATGAGCAGTTCTTC. Its protein is CASSLKPGLAENYEQFF. The V gene is TRBV7-9, the J gene TRBJ2-1, with 7 nucleotides matching TRBD2. The CDR3 is 17 amino acids. Looked up from germline, CDR1 is SEHNR and CDR2 is FQNEAQ (reference sequence). Trimming removed 2 bases from V and 8 bases from J; junction bases left unmatched: 15.

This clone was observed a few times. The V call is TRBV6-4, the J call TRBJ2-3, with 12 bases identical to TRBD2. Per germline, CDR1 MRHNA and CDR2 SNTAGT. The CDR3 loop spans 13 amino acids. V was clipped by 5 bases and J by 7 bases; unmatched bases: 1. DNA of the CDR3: TGTGCCAGCAGTACTAGCGGGGGGTATACGCAGTATTTT. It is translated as CASSTSGGYTQYF.

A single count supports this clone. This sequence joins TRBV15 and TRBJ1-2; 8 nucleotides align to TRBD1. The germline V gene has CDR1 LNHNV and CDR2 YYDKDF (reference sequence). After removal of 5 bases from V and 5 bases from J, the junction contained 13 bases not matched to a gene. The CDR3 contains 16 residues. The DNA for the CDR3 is TGTGCCACCAGCGCCCAGGGGGCAATGGGCCTATATGGCTACACCTTC. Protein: CATSAQGAMGLYGYTF.

DNA for the CDR3: TGTGCCAGCAGCGATGGACAGAGGGCTAGCACAGATACGCAGTATTTT. Protein sequence: CASSDGQRASTDTQYF. The chain is built from TRBV5-4 and TRBJ2-3, with a tentative D call TRBD1 (6 bases). CDR3 length: 16 residues. Germline lookup yields CDR1 SGHNT and CDR2 YYREEE (reference sequence). V dropped 4 bases and J dropped 0 bases, with 15 bases sitting between them. The full variable domain, its missing parts supplied by reference TRBV5-4 and TRBJ2-3, is ETGVTQSPTHLIKTRGQQVTLRCSSQSGHNTVSWYQQALGQGPQFIFQYYREEENGRGNFPPRFSGLQFPNYSSELNVNALELDDSALYLCASSDGQRASTDTQYFGPGTRLTVL.

The CDR3 coding sequence is TGCGCCAGCAGCTTGGCAGGACAGGGTACAAACGGGGAGCTGTTTTTT. Residues: CASSLAGQGTNGELFF. V and J are TRBV5-1 and TRBJ2-2; 8 nucleotides match TRBD1. The CDR3 is 16 amino acids. The germline gives CDR1 SGHRS, CDR2 YFSETQ. Trimming removed 0 bases from V and 7 bases from J; junction bases left unmatched: 8.